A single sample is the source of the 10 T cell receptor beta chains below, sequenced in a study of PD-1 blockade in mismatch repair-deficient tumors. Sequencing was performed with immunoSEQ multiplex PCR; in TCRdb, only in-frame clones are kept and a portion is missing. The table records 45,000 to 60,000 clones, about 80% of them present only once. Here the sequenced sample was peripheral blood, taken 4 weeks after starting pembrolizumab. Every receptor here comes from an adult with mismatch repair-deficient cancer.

The CDR3 bases are TGTGCCTGGCCGGGACAGGGACCTTCCTACGAGCAGTACTTC. Translated, it gives CAWPGQGPSYEQYF. This sequence joins TRBV30 and TRBJ2-7; 9 positions agree with TRBD1. In germline, CDR1 is GTSNPN, CDR2 SVGIG (reference sequence). The ends lost 5 bases at V and 1 base at J; junction bases unmatched: 6. This CDR3 is 14 amino acids long.

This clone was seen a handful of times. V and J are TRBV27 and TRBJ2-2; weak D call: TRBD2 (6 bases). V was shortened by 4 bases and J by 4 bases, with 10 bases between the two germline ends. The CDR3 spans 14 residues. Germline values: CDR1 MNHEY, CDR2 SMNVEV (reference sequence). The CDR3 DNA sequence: TGTGCCAGCAGTTCGGGACTTTTCACCGGGGAGCTGTTTTTT. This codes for CASSSGLFTGELFF.

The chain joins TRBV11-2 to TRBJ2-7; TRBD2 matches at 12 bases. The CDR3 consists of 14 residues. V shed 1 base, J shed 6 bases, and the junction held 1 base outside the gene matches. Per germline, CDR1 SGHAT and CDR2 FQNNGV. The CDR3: CASSLGTSGTEQYF. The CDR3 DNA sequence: TGTGCCAGCAGCTTAGGGACTAGCGGGACCGAGCAGTACTTC.

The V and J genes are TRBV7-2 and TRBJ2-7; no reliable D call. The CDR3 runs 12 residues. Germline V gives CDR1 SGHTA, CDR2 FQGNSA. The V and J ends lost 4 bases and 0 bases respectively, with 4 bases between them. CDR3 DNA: TGTGCCAGCAGCTGGGACTCCTACGAGCAGTACTTC. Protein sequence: CASSWDSYEQYF.

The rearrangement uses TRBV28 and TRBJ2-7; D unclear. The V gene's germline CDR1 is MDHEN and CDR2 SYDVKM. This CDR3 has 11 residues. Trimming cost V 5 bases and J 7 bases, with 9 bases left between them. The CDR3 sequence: CASSTMREQYF. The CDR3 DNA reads TGTGCCAGCAGTACGATGAGGGAGCAGTACTTC.

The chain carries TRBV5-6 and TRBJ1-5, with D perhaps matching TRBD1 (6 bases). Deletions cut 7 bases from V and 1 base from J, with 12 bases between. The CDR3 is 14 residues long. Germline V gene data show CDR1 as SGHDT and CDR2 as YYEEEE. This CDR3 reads CASGQGRSNQPQHF. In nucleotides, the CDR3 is TGTGCCAGCGGCCAGGGGCGCAGCAATCAGCCCCAGCATTTT. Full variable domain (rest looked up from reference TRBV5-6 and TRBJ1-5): DAGVTQSPTHLIKTRGQQVTLRCSPKSGHDTVSWYQQALGQGPQFIFQYYEEEERQRGNFPDRFSGHQFPNYSSELNVNALLLGDSALYLCASGQGRSNQPQHFGDGTRLSIL.

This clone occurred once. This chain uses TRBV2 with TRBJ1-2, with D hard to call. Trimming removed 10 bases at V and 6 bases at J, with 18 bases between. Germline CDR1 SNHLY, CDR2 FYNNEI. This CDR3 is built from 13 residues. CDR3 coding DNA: TGTGCCAACAATCGGGGTGGGTACAATGGCTACACCTTC. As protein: CANNRGGYNGYTF. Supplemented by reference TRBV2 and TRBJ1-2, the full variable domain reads EPEVTQTPSHQVTQMGQEVILRCVPISNHLYFYWYRQILGQKVEFLVSFYNNEISEKSEIFDDQFSVERPDGSNFTLKIRSTKLEDSAMYFCANNRGGYNGYTFGSGTRLTVV.

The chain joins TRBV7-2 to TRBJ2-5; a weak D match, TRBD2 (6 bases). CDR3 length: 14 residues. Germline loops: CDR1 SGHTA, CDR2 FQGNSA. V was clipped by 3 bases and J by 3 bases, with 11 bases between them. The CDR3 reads CASSFFGGEETQYF. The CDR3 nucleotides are TGTGCCAGCAGCTTCTTCGGGGGAGAAGAGACCCAGTACTTC.

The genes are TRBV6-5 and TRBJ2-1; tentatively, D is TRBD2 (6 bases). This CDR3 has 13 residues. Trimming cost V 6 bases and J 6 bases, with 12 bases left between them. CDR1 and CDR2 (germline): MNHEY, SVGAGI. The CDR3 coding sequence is TGTGCCAGCAGCCGTCAACTAGCCAATGAGCAGTTCTTC. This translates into CASSRQLANEQFF.

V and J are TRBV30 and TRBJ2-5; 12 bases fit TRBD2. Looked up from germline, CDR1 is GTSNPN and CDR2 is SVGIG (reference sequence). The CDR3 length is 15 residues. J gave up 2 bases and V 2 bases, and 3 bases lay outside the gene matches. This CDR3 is CAWSTGTSGQETQYF. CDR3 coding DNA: TGTGCCTGGAGTACCGGGACTAGCGGGCAAGAGACCCAGTACTTC.